This T cell receptor (beta chain) appears in the sequencing data of a study of T cell responses to AZD1222 COVID-19 vaccine. Study overall: The analysis combined second doses at about 4 or about 12 weeks.

The table came from immunoSEQ multiplex PCR; TCRdb's copy has only in-frame clones and leaves some out. Among around 120,000 clones listed, around nine tenths were seen once. The study's findings and limits: Repertoires were collected only later (after the peak T cell response had occurred).

In the case of this clone: Its antigen is as yet unknown.

Germline V gene lookup returns CDR1 MDHEN and CDR2 SYDVKM. The CDR3 extends over 16 amino acids. The J segment lost 2 bases and the V segment lost 6 bases, leaving 10 bases of the junction unmatched. This rearrangement joins TRBV28 to TRBJ1-2, with 9 bases matching TRBD1. This receptor was identified in an adult in good health. Sequencing used peripheral blood, obtained on day 0 of AZD1222 vaccination. CDR3 in amino acids: CASRPLTGTGNYGYTF. The CDR3 coding sequence is TGTGCCAGCAGGCCATTAACCGGGACAGGGAACTATGGCTACACCTTC.